This T cell receptor (beta chain) was captured in a study of blood T cell repertoires in COVID-19. About the research overall: Sites in the United States, Italy and Spain provided acute and convalescent COVID-19 samples.

Trimming removed 3 bases from V and 6 bases from J, with 15 bases in between. Germline CDR1 and CDR2: MNHNS and SASEGT. There are 15 residues in the CDR3. The data were produced by immunoSEQ multiplex PCR, yet TCRdb's version contains in-frame clones alone and is incomplete. This sample has under 95,000 clones, with around 84% found just once. This TCR came from a man in his forties or fifties with acute or convalescent COVID-19. Sequencing was performed on peripheral blood. The chain combines TRBV6-1 with TRBJ2-1, with a tentative D call TRBD2 (6 bases). The CDR3 spells CASSDVGTAGNEQFF. The CDR3 bases are TGTGCCAGCAGTGATGTGGGGACTGCAGGCAATGAGCAGTTCTTC.